These 22 T cell receptor beta chains were all obtained from the same sample, sequenced in a study of shared clonotypes between healthy human individuals. TCRdb's copy holds only in-frame clones and misses some; the assay was immunoSEQ multiplex PCR. The table lists some 650,000 clones, less than 98% of them singletons. Material: naive CD4+ T cells sorted from blood. Indicated subset: CD45RA+ positively selected. The source of these receptors is a woman aged 25-40 years in good health.

This clone was recorded a few times. The rearrangement uses TRBV5-1 and TRBJ2-5; 8 bases fit TRBD2. Trimming cost V 5 bases and J 5 bases; bases outside gene matches: 5. The germline gives CDR1 SGHRS, CDR2 YFSETQ. The CDR3 covers 13 residues. Here the CDR3 reads CASRSGLGETQYF. The DNA of the CDR3 is TGCGCCAGCAGGTCGGGACTAGGTGAGACCCAGTACTTC.

V usage is TRBV25-1 and J usage is TRBJ2-7, with TRBD1 as a possible D gene (6 bases). Germline CDR1 and CDR2: MGHDK and SYGVNS. This CDR3 is built from 15 residues. V was trimmed by 1 base and J by 7 bases, leaving 17 bases between them. CDR3 sequence: CASSEWGPGMGEQYF. As DNA, the CDR3 is TGTGCCAGCAGTGAATGGGGGCCTGGGATGGGGGAGCAGTACTTC.

The gene calls are TRBV19 and TRBJ1-1; D unclear. Germline lookup yields CDR1 LNHDA and CDR2 SQIVND (reference sequence). This CDR3 is built from 13 residues. V lost 4 bases to trimming and J lost 7 bases, with 13 bases between them. CDR3 region: CASSTRLFDEAFF. The CDR3 nucleotides are TGTGCCAGTAGTACTCGGTTGTTTGATGAAGCTTTCTTT.

This rearrangement joins TRBV2 to TRBJ1-1; D is possibly TRBD1 (5 bases). In germline, CDR1 is SNHLY, CDR2 FYNNEI. Trimming left V 3 bases short and J 0 bases short, with 11 bases between. The CDR3 sequence is 15 residues long. The CDR3 region is CASSEQGGLNTEAFF. The CDR3 coding sequence is TGTGCCAGCAGTGAGCAGGGAGGGTTGAACACTGAAGCTTTCTTT.

This chain connects TRBV2 to TRBJ2-3; D remains ambiguous. The CDR3 runs to 15 residues. CDR1 and CDR2 (germline): SNHLY, FYNNEI. With 2 bases removed from V and 6 bases from J, the gap between germline ends came to 15 bases. DNA for the CDR3: TGTGCCAGCAGTGAAACCGTTAGAGTATTCGATACGCAGTATTTT. As protein: CASSETVRVFDTQYF.

V is TRBV19 and J is TRBJ1-5, with D uncertain. V was pared by 4 bases and J by 1 base, with 11 bases between. Germline V CDR1 and CDR2: LNHDA, SQIVND (reference sequence). The CDR3 sequence is 15 residues long. CDR3 in amino acids: CASSNNPRSNQPQHF. In DNA form, the CDR3 reads TGTGCCAGTAGTAATAATCCCCGAAGCAATCAGCCCCAGCATTTT.

The V and J genes are TRBV7-8 and TRBJ2-7, with D perhaps TRBD1 (6 bases). Trimming took 1 base from V and 0 from J, leaving 22 bases between them. This CDR3 is built from 19 residues. Looked up from germline, CDR1 is SGHVS and CDR2 is FQNEAQ. The CDR3 loop reads CASSLGFGVKGHSSYEQYF. CDR3 nucleotide sequence: TGTGCCAGCAGCTTAGGTTTTGGAGTGAAGGGACATAGCTCCTACGAGCAGTACTTC.

As regards this clone: This sample also contains other DNA sequences that code for the same CDR3. The J gene is TRBJ2-1, the V gene TRBV5-1; TRBD2 agrees at 9 bases. The CDR3 totals 15 residues. The V gene end was trimmed by 0 bases and the J gene end by 4 bases; junction bases not matched to a gene: 2. Germline CDR1 and CDR2: SGHRS and YFSETQ. The CDR3 bases are TGCGCCAGCAGCTTGGGGACTAGCGTGTACAATGAGCAGTTCTTC. It yields the protein CASSLGTSVYNEQFF.

The chain employs TRBV6-5 and TRBJ1-1, with D maybe TRBD1 (5 bases). The V gene's germline CDR1 is MNHEY and CDR2 SVGAGI. V lost 2 bases, J lost 10 bases, and 11 bases lay in between. The CDR3 totals 12 residues. As DNA, the CDR3 is TGTGCCAGCAGTTACCTTGGGGGGGGAGCTTTCTTT. It is translated as CASSYLGGGAFF.

This clone has just one count. The CDR3 DNA reads as TGTGCCAGCAGCCAGCAGGGATGGGAAGAGACCCAGTACTTC. It translates to CASSQQGWEETQYF. The V call is TRBV7-9, the J call TRBJ2-5; TRBD1 is a possible D gene (5 bases). Germline V gives CDR1 SEHNR, CDR2 FQNEAQ (reference sequence). V was shortened by 5 bases and J by 3 bases, with 13 bases between the two germline ends. The CDR3 totals 14 residues.

V and J are TRBV10-2 and TRBJ2-7, with D hard to call. CDR1 is WSHSY, CDR2 SAAADI, per germline. The CDR3 loop spans 14 amino acids. Trimming took 5 bases from V and 1 from J, leaving 12 bases between them. The CDR3 DNA reads as TGCGCCAGCAGTTTATCACACAATTCCTACGAGCAGTACTTC. Translating gives CASSLSHNSYEQYF.

The rearrangement links TRBV29-1 to TRBJ2-7; TRBD2 might be the D (6 bases). Trimming took off 4 bases at V and 3 bases at J, with 10 bases between the two ends. Germline V gene lookup returns CDR1 SQVTM and CDR2 ANQGSEA. This CDR3 region has 12 residues. The CDR3 sequence: CSVAPGVYEQYF. Here the CDR3 DNA reads TGCAGCGTTGCCCCGGGAGTCTACGAGCAGTACTTC.

Concerning this clone: The identical CDR3 is also encoded by other nucleotide sequences in the sample. This chain connects TRBV6-5 to TRBJ2-7; TRBD1 is a possible D gene (6 bases). Per germline, CDR1 MNHEY and CDR2 SVGAGI. The germline V and J ends were trimmed by 6 bases and 2 bases, with 8 bases remaining between them. This CDR3 is built from 12 residues. CDR3 coding DNA: TGTGCCAGCAGGGACAGCACCTACGAGCAGTACTTC. Protein sequence: CASRDSTYEQYF.

This chain links TRBV19 with TRBJ2-7; no definite D call. With 4 bases removed from V and 3 bases from J, the gap between germline ends came to 13 bases. CDR3 length: 14 amino acids. CDR1 and CDR2 from the germline V gene are LNHDA and SQIVND (reference sequence). This CDR3 reads CASSTNSGGYEQYF. CDR3 nucleotide sequence: TGTGCCAGTAGTACAAATAGTGGCGGCTACGAGCAGTACTTC.

The gene calls are TRBV5-1 and TRBJ2-5; 10 positions agree with TRBD2. The ends lost 1 base at V and 2 bases at J; junction bases unmatched: 8. This CDR3 has 17 amino acids. Germline CDR1 and CDR2: SGHRS and YFSETQ. CDR3: CASSLRPTSGLQETQYF. The DNA for the CDR3 is TGCGCCAGCAGCTTGAGGCCGACTAGCGGGCTTCAAGAGACCCAGTACTTC.

The count of this clone is one. The chain joins TRBV5-1 to TRBJ2-3; 8 bases are a match to TRBD2. The CDR3 runs 17 residues. Germline V gene sequence: CDR1 SGHRS, CDR2 YFSETQ. V shed 0 bases, J shed 6 bases, and the junction held 12 bases outside the gene matches. CDR3: CASSLGHGAGGTDTQYF. The CDR3 nucleotides read TGCGCCAGCAGCTTGGGCCACGGCGCGGGAGGAACGGATACGCAGTATTTT.

In its sample, this clone was seen once. The chain couples TRBV6-5 to TRBJ2-5; perhaps TRBD2 as D (5 bases). V lost 8 bases and J lost 5, with 12 bases in between. The CDR3 runs to 12 residues. The V gene's germline CDR1 is MNHEY and CDR2 SVGAGI. This chain's CDR3 is CASGGLRETQYF. CDR3 coding DNA: TGTGCCAGCGGCGGGCTCAGGGAGACCCAGTACTTC.

This chain joins TRBV28 and TRBJ2-4; maybe TRBD1 (5 bases). The CDR3 covers 15 residues. The germline V and J ends were trimmed by 5 bases and 0 bases, with 11 bases remaining between them. Germline assignment: CDR1 MDHEN and CDR2 SYDVKM. DNA of the CDR3: TGTGCCAGCAGTGGATCAGGGTTAGCCAAAAACATTCAGTACTTC. Protein sequence: CASSGSGLAKNIQYF.

This sequence joins TRBV28 and TRBJ2-7; TRBD1 might be the D (6 bases). CDR1 is MDHEN, CDR2 SYDVKM, per germline. The V end lost 4 bases, the J end lost 4 bases, and 11 bases lay between the germline ends. The length of the CDR3 is 13 residues. CDR3 bases: TGTGCCAGCAGTTCCGGACAGAGATACGAGCAGTACTTC. Translating it yields CASSSGQRYEQYF.

The rearrangement joins TRBV30 to TRBJ1-1; the D is unclear. CDR1 and CDR2 (germline): GTSNPN, SVGIG (reference sequence). V was cut by 0 bases and J by 1 base, with 12 bases left in between. This CDR3 has 15 amino acids. CDR3 bases: TGTGCCTGGAGTGTATTGGGCAGCAGGAACACTGAAGCTTTCTTT. This gives the protein CAWSVLGSRNTEAFF.

Note on this clone: One end of the junction fails to match germline, which may point to a read error. This chain connects TRBV7-9 to TRBJ2-7; 7 bases are shared with TRBD2. Germline V gene data show CDR1 as SEHNR and CDR2 as FQNEAQ (reference sequence). This CDR3 is 13 amino acids long. CDR3 residues: CASSQSPALAVNF. The CDR3 nucleotides are TGTGCCAGCAGCCAATCCCCCGCTCTAGCGGTAAACTTC.

CDR3 protein: CASSQDHWTGVMETQYF. DNA of the CDR3: TGCGCCAGCAGCCAAGATCATTGGACAGGGGTAATGGAGACCCAGTACTTC. V gene TRBV4-1 combines with J gene TRBJ2-5, with TRBD1 matching over 9 bases. The germline V gene has CDR1 MGHRA and CDR2 YSYEKL. The CDR3 consists of 17 residues. V was clipped by 0 bases and J by 5 bases; unmatched bases: 10.